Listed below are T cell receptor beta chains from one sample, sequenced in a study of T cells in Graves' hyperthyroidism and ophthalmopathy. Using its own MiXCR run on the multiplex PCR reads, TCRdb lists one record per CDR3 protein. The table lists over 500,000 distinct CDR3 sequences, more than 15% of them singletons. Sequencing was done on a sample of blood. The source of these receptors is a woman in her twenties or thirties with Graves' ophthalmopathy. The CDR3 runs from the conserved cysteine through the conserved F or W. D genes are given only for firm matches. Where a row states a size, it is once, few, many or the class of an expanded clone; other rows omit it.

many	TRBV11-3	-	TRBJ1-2	CASSLDGGSGYTF	TGTGCCAGCAGCTTAGACGGGGGAAGTGGCTACACCTTC
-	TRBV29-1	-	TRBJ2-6	CSVVGGAEGANVLTF	TGCAGCGTTGTAGGGGGGGCGGAAGGGGCCAACGTCCTGACTTTC
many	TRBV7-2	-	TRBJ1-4	CASSLGGGRDEKLFF	TGTGCCAGCAGCTTGGGCGGGGGTAGGGATGAAAAACTGTTTTTT
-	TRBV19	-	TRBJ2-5	CASSIPQETQYF	TGTGCCAGTAGTATCCCCCAAGAGACCCAGTACTTC
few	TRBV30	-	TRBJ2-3	CAWSVLGVLDTQYF	TGTGCCTGGAGTGTACTGGGGGTTCTAGATACGCAGTATTTT
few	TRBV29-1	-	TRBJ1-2	CSVAGSYGYTF	TGCAGCGTTGCGGGCAGCTATGGCTACACCTTC
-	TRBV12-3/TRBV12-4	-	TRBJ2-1	CASSLRPDSPEAAFF	TGTGCCAGCAGTTTGCGCCCGGACTCGCCTGAGGCGGCGTTCTTC
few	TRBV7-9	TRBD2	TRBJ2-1	CASSLARIAGGKSIDNEQFF	TGTGCCAGCAGCTTGGCCAGAATAGCGGGAGGTAAAAGTATAGACAATGAGCAGTTCTTC
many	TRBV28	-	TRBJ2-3	CASTGSITQYF	TGTGCCAGCACTGGGTCAATAACGCAGTATTTT
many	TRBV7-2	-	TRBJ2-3	CASSLGLQGDTQYF	TGTGCCAGCAGCTTGGGGTTGCAGGGGGATACGCAGTATTTT
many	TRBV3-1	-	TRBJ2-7	CASSLSVSSYEQYF	TGTGCCAGCAGCCTTAGCGTCTCCTCCTACGAGCAGTACTTC